The sequence of this T cell receptor (beta chain) was determined in a study of blood T cell repertoires in COVID-19. As for the study in general: The United States, Italy and Spain were the sources of the acute and convalescent COVID-19 samples. Nucleic acid was either cDNA or gDNA, and it came from T cells, B-cell-depleted T cells, or PBMCs.

Comments on this clone: At one end, the junction sequence differs from germline, possibly due to a read error.

Original handling: Cell counts per sample came from amplifying reference gene primers. Sequencing used immunoSEQ multiplex PCR; TCRdb keeps in-frame clones, though not all of them. That table furnishes V, J and clone size, whereas the DNA furnished D and trimming. The sample includes fewer than 300,000 clones, about four fifths of them seen just once. Germline V gene sequence: CDR1 SNHLY, CDR2 FYNNEI. The CDR3 contains 16 residues. Sequenced material: peripheral blood. The receptor was derived from a woman between 18 and 30 years old with acute or convalescent COVID-19. The V and J genes are TRBV2 and TRBJ2-7; 13 bases are a match to TRBD2. The DNA for the CDR3 is TGTGCCAGCACCCCGGCCGGGACTAGCGGGGCTTACGGGCAGTACTTC. This encodes CASTPAGTSGAYGQYF.